This TCR beta chain is drawn from a study of tumor and adjacent non-tumor tissue in lung cancer. General study findings and limits: Normal lung showed higher cumulative top 100 clone frequency than tumor. Shorter survival was associated with higher TCR diversity in tumors. TCR diversity was significantly greater in tumor than normal lung tissue.

The library came from three nested PCR rounds adapted from ARM-PCR protocols. TCRdb ran MiXCR on the multiplex PCR reads and lists one entry per CDR3 protein. The data contain under 95,000 distinct CDR3 sequences, approximately 80% of them singletons. This clonotype occurred a few times. Its antigen remains unknown. A much larger clone lies one base from this, so it may be a read error. No cell sorting was done before RNA was extracted from the tissue. Distant lung tissue was collected more than 3 cm away from the tumor edge. The TCR originated in a man between 60 and 70 years old with non-small cell lung cancer. Sequenced input: distant non-tumor lung tissue.

The CDR3 loop is CATSDRMGLEQFF. Here the CDR3 DNA reads TGTGCCACCAGTGATAGGATGGGACTTGAGCAGTTCTTC. The rearrangement links TRBV24-1 to TRBJ2-1, with TRBD2 as a possible D gene (6 bases). Germline CDR1 is KGHDR and CDR2 is SFDVKD. V gave up 3 bases and J gave up 9 bases, with 11 bases separating them. The CDR3 has 13 residues.